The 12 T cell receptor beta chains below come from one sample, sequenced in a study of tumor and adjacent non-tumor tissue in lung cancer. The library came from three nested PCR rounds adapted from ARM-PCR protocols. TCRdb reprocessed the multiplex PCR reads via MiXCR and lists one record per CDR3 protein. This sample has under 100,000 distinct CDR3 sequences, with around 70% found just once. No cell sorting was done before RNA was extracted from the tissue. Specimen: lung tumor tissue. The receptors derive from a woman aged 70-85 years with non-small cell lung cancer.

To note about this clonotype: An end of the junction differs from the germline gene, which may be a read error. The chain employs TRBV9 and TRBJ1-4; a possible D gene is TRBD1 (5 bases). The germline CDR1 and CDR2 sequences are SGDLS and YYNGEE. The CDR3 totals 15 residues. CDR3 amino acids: CVSSASTATNEKLFF. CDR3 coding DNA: TGTGTCAGCAGTGCTTCGACAGCAACTAATGAAAAACTGTTTTTT.

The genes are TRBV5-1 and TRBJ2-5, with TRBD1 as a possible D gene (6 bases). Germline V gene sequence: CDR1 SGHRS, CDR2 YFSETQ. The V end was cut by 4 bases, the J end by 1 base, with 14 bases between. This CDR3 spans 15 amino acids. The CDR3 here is CASSIGIGGQETQYF. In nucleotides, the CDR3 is TGCGCCAGCAGCATTGGGATAGGGGGCCAAGAGACCCAGTACTTC.

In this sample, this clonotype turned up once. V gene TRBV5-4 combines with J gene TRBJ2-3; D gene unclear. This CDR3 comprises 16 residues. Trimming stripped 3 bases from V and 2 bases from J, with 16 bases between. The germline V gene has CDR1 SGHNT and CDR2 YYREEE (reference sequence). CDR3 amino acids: CASSCVRVAVTDTQYF. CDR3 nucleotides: TGTGCCAGCAGCTGCGTAAGGGTGGCGGTCACAGATACGCAGTATTTT.

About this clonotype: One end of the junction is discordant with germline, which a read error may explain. The CDR3 region has the DNA TGTGTCAGCAGCGGAGGGGGCGGGAGAATCCAGTACTTC. Amino acid sequence: CVSSGGGGRIQYF. The chain uses TRBV5-6 and TRBJ2-5, with D perhaps assigned TRBD1 or TRBD2 (7 bases each). This CDR3 has 13 amino acids. Germline values: CDR1 SGHDT, CDR2 YYEEEE.

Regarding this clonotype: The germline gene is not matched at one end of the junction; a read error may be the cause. The CDR3 coding sequence is TGCGCCAGCAGCCAAGAGACTAGCGGATCGGGGGAGCAGTATTTC. The encoded protein is CASSQETSGSGEQYF. This rearrangement joins TRBV4-1 to TRBJ2-7; 9 bases map to TRBD2. This CDR3 spans 15 amino acids. CDR1 is MGHRA, CDR2 YSYEKL, per germline.

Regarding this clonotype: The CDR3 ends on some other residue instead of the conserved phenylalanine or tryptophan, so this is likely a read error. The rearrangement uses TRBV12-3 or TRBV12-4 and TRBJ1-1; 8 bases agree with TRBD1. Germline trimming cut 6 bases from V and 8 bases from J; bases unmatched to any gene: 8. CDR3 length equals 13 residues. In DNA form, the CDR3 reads TGTGCCAGCAGCCTCGACAGGGGACCGGAAGCTTTCATT. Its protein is CASSLDRGPEAFI.

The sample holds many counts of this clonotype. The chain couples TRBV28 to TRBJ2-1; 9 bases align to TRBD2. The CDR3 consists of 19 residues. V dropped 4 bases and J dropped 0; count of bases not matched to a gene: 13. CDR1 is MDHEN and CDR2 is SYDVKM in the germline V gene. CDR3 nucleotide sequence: TGTGCCAGCAGTTCAGGGGGGCTAGCGGGATCGGGCTCCTACAATGAGCAGTTCTTC. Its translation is CASSSGGLAGSGSYNEQFF.

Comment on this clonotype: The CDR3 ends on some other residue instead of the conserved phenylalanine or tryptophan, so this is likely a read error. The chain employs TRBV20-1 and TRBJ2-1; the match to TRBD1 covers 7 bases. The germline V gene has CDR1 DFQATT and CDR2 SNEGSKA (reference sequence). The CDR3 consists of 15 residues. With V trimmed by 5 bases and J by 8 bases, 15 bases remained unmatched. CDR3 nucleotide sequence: TGCAGTGCTTCCCTTCGGAACAGGGGATATGATGAGCAGTTCTTA. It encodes CSASLRNRGYDEQFL.

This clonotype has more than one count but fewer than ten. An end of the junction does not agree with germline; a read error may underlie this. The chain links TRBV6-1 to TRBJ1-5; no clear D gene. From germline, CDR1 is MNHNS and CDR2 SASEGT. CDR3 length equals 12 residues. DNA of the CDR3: TGTGCCAGCAGTGTGGCTCAGAGGCCCCAACATTTT. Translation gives CASSVAQRPQHF.

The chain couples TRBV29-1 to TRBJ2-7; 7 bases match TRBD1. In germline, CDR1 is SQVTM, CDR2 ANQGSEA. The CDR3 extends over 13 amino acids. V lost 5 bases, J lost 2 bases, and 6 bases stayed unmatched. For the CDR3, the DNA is TGCAGCGTTTGGGACAGCAACCCCTACGAGCAGTACTTC. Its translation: CSVWDSNPYEQYF.

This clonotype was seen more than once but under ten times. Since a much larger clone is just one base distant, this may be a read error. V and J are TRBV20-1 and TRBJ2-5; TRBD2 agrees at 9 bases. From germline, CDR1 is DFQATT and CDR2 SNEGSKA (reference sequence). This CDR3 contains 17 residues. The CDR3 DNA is TGCAATGCTAGAGGGGATATAGCGGGAGATTACAGGGAGACCCAGTACTTC. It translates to CNARGDIAGDYRETQYF.

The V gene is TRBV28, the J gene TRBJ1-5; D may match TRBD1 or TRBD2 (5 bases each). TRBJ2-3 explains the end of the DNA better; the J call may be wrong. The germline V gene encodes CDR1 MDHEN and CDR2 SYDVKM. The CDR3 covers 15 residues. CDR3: CASRSGKGSNQPQYF. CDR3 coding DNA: TGTGCCAGCAGATCTGGGAAGGGGAGCAATCAGCCCCAGTATTTT.